One sample yielded the 12 T cell receptor beta chains listed below, sequenced in a study of T cells in localized non-small cell lung cancer (TCRdb year 2020). Receptors were amplified or captured by the immunoSEQ multiplex PCR assay. TCRdb re-hosts the immuneACCESS table, in-frame sequences only. Its copies lack some clones; in the studies checked, an unresolved V gene accounts for under half of them, and the cause for the rest is not known. For this sample there are over 1,500 clones; less than 25% appear just once. The ten biggest clones cover approximately 15% of the sample. Material: normal lung tissue next to the tumor, obtained before any cancer treatment. The receptors were gathered from a male donor at least 60 years old with stage II lung adenocarcinoma.

The chain recombines TRBV18 with TRBJ2-5; D is possibly TRBD1 (6 bases). The length of the CDR3 is 14 residues. Germline V gene sequence: CDR1 KGHSH, CDR2 LQKENI. V lost 3 bases, J lost 7 bases, and 15 bases lay in between. CDR3 DNA: TGTGCCAGCTCACCCCGAGGGGGACGGGGGACCCAGTACTTC. It encodes CASSPRGGRGTQYF.

The chain combines TRBV10-2 with TRBJ2-3, with D hard to call. Germline V gene sequence: CDR1 WSHSY, CDR2 SAAADI. The CDR3 consists of 13 residues. Trimming shortened V by 3 bases and J by 2 bases, and 6 bases separated the two germline ends. The CDR3 reads CASSEPDTDTQYF. CDR3 sequence (DNA): TGCGCCAGCAGTGAACCGGACACAGATACGCAGTATTTT.

The chain carries TRBV19 and TRBJ1-1; 7 bases map to TRBD1. CDR1 is LNHDA, CDR2 SQIVND, per germline (reference sequence). This CDR3 is built from 17 residues. The V gene end was trimmed by 7 bases and the J gene end by 0 bases; junction bases not matched to a gene: 14. CDR3 residues: CASNSQWTGLMNTEAFF. DNA of the CDR3: TGTGCCAGTAACTCTCAATGGACAGGCCTCATGAACACTGAAGCTTTCTTT.

This clone was counted between two and nine times. The chain recombines TRBV6-7 with TRBJ2-3, with D tentatively TRBD1 (5 bases). TRBV6-7 is treated as an ORF (open reading frame) with a function not yet certain. The CDR3 runs to 15 residues. V was shortened by 0 bases and J by 8 bases, with 15 bases between the two germline ends. The CDR3: CASSYSIGRRGTQYF. Written as DNA, the CDR3 is TGTGCCAGCAGTTACTCGATCGGGCGAAGGGGTACGCAGTATTTT.

The gene calls are TRBV2 and TRBJ1-6; 9 positions agree with TRBD1. V trimming: 6 bases; J trimming: 7 bases; junction bases outside the gene matches: 7. Germline V CDR1 and CDR2: SNHLY, FYNNEI. The CDR3 contains 15 residues. The CDR3 loop reads CASRLTGGANSPLHF. The CDR3 DNA sequence: TGTGCCAGCAGGCTCACAGGGGGCGCGAATTCACCCCTCCACTTT.

This clone was observed a handful of times. The CDR3 DNA sequence: TGTGCCAGCGCCGTTCCGGGACTACCCTACGAGCAGTACTTC. Amino acids: CASAVPGLPYEQYF. J is TRBJ2-7 and V is TRBV28; the match to TRBD2 covers 7 bases. The V gene's germline CDR1 is MDHEN and CDR2 SYDVKM. J was trimmed by 2 bases and V by 8 bases; bases with no gene match: 9. This CDR3 contains 14 residues.

In its sample, this clone ranks as medium-sized (0.01 to 0.1%). The CDR3 spells CASSPSTNTGELFF. CDR3 bases: TGTGCCAGCAGCCCCAGCACGAACACCGGGGAGCTGTTTTTT. This chain links TRBV9 with TRBJ2-2; D not resolved. The germline V and J ends were trimmed by 4 bases and 0 bases, with 7 bases remaining between them. Germline CDR1 reads SGDLS; CDR2 reads YYNGEE. The CDR3 contains 14 residues.

This clone was seen more than once but under ten times. The chain has TRBV23-1 and TRBJ1-1; D gene uncertain. TRBV23-1 is known as an ORF, though its function is uncertain. This CDR3 is 13 amino acids long. V dropped 6 bases and J dropped 3 bases, with 11 bases sitting between them. The chain's CDR3 is CASSLKGDTEAFF. The DNA for the CDR3 is TGCGCCAGCAGCTTGAAGGGAGACACTGAAGCTTTCTTT.

This clone was seen a few times. The chain couples TRBV7-7 to TRBJ2-1, with D unresolved. Germline CDR1 reads SSHAT; CDR2 reads FNYEAQ (reference sequence). The CDR3 covers 15 residues. Between the trimmed V and J ends, which lost 2 bases and 1 base, there was a span of 9 bases. CDR3 in DNA: TGTGCCAGCAGCTTAACGCTAGGATCCTACAATGAGCAGTTCTTC. Translated: CASSLTLGSYNEQFF.

The sample holds a few counts of this clone. This chain joins TRBV11-3 and TRBJ2-7; D remains ambiguous. The length of the CDR3 is 17 residues. Deletions cut 0 bases from V and 0 bases from J, with 15 bases between. The germline V gene encodes CDR1 SGHNT and CDR2 YENEEA. The CDR3 region is CASSLERRRLSSYEQYF. The CDR3 DNA is TGTGCCAGCAGCTTAGAAAGGCGGCGGTTGAGCTCCTACGAGCAGTACTTC.

This clone has a handful of counts. The chain carries TRBV11-3 and TRBJ2-1; D gene uncertain. Germline V gene data show CDR1 as SGHNT and CDR2 as YENEEA. Trimming took 5 bases from V and 12 from J, leaving 20 bases between them. This CDR3 comprises 14 residues. As DNA, the CDR3 is TGTGCCAGCAGCATAGGGATGGCTACCGACGGGCAGTTCTTC. It translates to CASSIGMATDGQFF.

This clone turned up a few times. The V gene is TRBV9, the J gene TRBJ1-1, with D unresolved. With 0 bases removed from V and 5 bases from J, the gap between germline ends came to 14 bases. Germline V CDR1 and CDR2: SGDLS, YYNGEE. The CDR3 sequence is 15 residues long. The CDR3 region has the DNA TGTGCCAGCAGCGTAGACGGGTTGGGTTGGACTGAAGCTTTCTTT. Its protein is CASSVDGLGWTEAFF. The whole variable domain, remainder taken from reference TRBV9 and TRBJ1-1, is DSGVTQTPKHLITATGQRVTLRCSPRSGDLSVYWYQQSLDQGLQFLIQYYNGEERAKGNILERFSAQQFPDLHSELNLSSLELGDSALYFCASSVDGLGWTEAFFGQGTRLTVV.